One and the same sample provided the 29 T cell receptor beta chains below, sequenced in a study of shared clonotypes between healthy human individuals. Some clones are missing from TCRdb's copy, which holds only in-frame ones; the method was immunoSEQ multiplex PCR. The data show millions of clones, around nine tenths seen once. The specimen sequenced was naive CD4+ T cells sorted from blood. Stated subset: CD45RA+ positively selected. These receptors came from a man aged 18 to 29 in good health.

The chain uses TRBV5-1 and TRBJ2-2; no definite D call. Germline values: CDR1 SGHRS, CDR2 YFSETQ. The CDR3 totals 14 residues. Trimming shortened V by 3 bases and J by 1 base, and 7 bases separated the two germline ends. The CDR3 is CASSSSVNTGELFF. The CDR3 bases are TGCGCCAGCAGCTCATCAGTGAACACCGGGGAGCTGTTTTTT.

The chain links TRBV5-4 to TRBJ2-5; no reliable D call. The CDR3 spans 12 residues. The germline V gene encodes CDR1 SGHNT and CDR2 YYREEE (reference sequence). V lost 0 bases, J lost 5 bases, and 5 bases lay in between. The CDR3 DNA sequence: TGTGCCAGCAGCTTGGGTTTTGAGACCCAGTACTTC. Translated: CASSLGFETQYF.

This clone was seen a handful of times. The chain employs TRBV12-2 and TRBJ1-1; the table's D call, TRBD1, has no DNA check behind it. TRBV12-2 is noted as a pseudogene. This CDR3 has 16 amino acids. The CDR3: CASRPRDSPPDTEAFF. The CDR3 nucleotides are TGTGCAAGTCGCCCTAGGGACAGCCCGCCGGACACTGAAGCTTTCTTT.

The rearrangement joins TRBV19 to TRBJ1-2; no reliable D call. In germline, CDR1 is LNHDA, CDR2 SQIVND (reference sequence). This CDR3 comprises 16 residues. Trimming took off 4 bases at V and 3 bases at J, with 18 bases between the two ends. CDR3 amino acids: CASSTLFLRPHYGYTF. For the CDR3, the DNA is TGTGCCAGTAGTACCCTTTTTTTACGTCCCCACTATGGCTACACCTTC.

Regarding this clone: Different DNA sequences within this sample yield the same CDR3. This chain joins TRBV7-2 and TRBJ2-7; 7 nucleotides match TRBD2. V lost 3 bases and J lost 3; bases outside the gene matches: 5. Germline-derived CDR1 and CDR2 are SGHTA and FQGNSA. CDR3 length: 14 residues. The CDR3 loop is CASSLAGRDYEQYF. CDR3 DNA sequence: TGTGCCAGCAGCTTGGCAGGGAGGGACTACGAGCAGTACTTC.

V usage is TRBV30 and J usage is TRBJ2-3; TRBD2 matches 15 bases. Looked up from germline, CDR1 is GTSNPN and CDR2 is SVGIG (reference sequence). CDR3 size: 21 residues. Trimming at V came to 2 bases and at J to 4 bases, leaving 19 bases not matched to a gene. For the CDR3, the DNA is TGTGCCTGGAGTTCCGGACTAGCGGGGGGGCTTTTAGGTAAAGGCGCAGATACGCAGTATTTT. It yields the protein CAWSSGLAGGLLGKGADTQYF. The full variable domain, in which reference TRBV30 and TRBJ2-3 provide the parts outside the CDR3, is SQTIHQWPATLVQPVGSPLSLECTVEGTSNPNLYWYRQAAGRGLQLLFYSVGIGQISSEVPQNLSASRPQDRQFILSSKKLLLSDSGFYLCAWSSGLAGGLLGKGADTQYFGPGTRLTVL.

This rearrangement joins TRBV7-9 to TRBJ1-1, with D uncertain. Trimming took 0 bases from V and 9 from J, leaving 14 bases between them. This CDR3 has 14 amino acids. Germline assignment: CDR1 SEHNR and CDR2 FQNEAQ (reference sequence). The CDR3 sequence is CASSLAEGLYQAFF. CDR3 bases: TGTGCCAGCAGCTTAGCGGAGGGCCTTTACCAAGCTTTCTTT.

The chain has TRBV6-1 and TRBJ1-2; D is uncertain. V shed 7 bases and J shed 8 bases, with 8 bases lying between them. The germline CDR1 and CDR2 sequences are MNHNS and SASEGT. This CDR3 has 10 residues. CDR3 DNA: TGTGCCAGCAAGGAGATCGGCTACACCTTC. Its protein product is CASKEIGYTF.

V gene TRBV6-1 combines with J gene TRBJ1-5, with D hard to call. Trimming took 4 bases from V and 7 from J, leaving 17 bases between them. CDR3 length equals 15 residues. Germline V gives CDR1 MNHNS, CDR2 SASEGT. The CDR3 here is CASSASGSVGQPQHF. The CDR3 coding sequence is TGTGCCAGCAGTGCATCGGGGTCGGTTGGACAGCCCCAGCATTTT.

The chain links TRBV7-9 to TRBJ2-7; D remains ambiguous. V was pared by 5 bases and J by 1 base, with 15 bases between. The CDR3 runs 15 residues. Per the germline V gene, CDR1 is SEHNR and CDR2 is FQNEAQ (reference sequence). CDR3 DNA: TGTGCCAGCAGCCCCACAGCAACCGGTTCCTACGAGCAGTACTTC. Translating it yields CASSPTATGSYEQYF.

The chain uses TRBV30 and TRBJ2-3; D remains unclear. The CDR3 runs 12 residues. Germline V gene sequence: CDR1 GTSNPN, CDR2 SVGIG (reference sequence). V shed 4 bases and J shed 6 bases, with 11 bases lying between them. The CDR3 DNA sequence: TGTGCCTGGACTGGAATCGGTGATACGCAGTATTTT. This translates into CAWTGIGDTQYF. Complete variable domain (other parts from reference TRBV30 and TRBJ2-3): SQTIHQWPATLVQPVGSPLSLECTVEGTSNPNLYWYRQAAGRGLQLLFYSVGIGQISSEVPQNLSASRPQDRQFILSSKKLLLSDSGFYLCAWTGIGDTQYFGPGTRLTVL.

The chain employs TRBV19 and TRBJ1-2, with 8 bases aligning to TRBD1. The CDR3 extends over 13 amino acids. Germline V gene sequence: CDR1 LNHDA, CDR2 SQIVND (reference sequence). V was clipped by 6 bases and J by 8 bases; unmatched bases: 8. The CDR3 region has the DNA TGTGCCAGTAGGCAGGACAGGGCGGAGGGCTACACCTTC. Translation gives CASRQDRAEGYTF.

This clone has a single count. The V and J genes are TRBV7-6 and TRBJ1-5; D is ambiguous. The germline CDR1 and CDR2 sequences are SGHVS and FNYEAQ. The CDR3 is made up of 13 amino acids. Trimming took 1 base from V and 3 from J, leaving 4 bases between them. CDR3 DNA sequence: TGTGCCAGCAGCTTAGGGATCAATCAGCCCCAGCATTTT. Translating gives CASSLGINQPQHF. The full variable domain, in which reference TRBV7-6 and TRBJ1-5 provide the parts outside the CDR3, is GAGVSQSPRYKVTKRGQDVALRCDPISGHVSLYWYRQALGQGPEFLTYFNYEAQQDKSGLPNDRFSAERPEGSISTLTIQRTEQRDSAMYRCASSLGINQPQHFGDGTRLSIL.

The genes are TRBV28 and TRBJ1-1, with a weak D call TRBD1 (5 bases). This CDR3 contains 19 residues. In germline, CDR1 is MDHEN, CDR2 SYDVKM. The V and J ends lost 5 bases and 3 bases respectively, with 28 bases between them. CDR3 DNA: TGTGCCAGCAGTCAATCTTGGCCCCTTTGGGATCCGGGGGACACTGAAGCTTTCTTT. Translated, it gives CASSQSWPLWDPGDTEAFF.

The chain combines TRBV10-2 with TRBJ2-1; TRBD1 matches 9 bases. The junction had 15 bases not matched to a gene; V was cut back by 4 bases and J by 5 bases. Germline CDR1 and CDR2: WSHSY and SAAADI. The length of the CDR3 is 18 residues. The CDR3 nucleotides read TGCGCCAGCAGTGGAAACCCCGGGACAGGGCAACCAGACAATGAGCAGTTCTTC. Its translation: CASSGNPGTGQPDNEQFF.

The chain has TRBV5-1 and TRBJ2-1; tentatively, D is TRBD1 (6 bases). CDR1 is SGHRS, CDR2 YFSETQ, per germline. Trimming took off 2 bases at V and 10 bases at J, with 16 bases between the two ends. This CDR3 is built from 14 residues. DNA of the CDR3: TGCGCCAGCAGCTTAGGTCAGTTTGGGACAGAGCAGTTCTTC. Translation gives CASSLGQFGTEQFF.

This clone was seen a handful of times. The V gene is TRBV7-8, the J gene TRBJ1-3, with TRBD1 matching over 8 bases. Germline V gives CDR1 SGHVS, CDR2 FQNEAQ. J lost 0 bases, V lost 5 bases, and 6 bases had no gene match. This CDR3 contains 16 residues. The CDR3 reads CASSGTGLSSGNTIYF. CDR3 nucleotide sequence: TGTGCCAGCAGCGGGACAGGCCTCAGCTCTGGAAACACCATATATTTT.

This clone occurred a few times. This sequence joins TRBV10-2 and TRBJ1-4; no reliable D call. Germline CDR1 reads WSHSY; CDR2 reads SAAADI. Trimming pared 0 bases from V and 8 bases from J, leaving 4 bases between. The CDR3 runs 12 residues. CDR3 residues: CASSESGEKLFF. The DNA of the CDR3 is TGCGCCAGCAGTGAGTCTGGCGAAAAACTGTTTTTT.

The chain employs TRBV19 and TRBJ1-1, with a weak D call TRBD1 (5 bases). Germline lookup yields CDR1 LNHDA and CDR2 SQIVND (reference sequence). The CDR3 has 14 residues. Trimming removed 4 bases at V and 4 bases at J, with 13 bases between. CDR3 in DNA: TGTGCCAGTAGTACCACGGGGCTGGCCACTGAAGCTTTCTTT. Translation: CASSTTGLATEAFF.

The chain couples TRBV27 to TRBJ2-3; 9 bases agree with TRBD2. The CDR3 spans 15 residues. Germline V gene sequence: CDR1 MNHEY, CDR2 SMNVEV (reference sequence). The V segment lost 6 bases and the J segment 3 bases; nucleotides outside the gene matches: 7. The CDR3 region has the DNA TGTGCCAGCAGCACAGCGGGAGGAAGGACAGATACGCAGTATTTT. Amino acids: CASSTAGGRTDTQYF.

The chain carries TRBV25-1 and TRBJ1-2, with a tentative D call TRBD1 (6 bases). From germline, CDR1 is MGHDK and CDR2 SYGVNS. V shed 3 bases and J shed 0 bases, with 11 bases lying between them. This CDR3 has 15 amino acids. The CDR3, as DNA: TGTGCCAGCAGTGACAGGAAGGGGGCTAACTATGGCTACACCTTC. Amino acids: CASSDRKGANYGYTF.

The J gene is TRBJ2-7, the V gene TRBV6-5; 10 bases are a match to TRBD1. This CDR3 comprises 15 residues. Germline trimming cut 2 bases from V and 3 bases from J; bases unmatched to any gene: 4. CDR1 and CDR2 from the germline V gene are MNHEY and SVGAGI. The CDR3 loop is CASSYGDRGYYEQYF. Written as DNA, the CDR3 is TGTGCCAGCAGTTACGGGGACAGGGGATACTACGAGCAGTACTTC.

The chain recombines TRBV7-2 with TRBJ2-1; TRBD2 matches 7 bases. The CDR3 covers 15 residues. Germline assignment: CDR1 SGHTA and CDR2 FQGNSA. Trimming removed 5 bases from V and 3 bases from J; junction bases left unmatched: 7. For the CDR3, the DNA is TGTGCCAGCAGCCGTACTAGCGCGAACTACAATGAGCAGTTCTTC. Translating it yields CASSRTSANYNEQFF.

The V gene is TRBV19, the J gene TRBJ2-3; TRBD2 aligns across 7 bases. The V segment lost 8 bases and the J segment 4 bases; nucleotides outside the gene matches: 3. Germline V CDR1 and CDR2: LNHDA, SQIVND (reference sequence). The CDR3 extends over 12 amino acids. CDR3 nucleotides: TGTGCCAGTGGTGGGGGGGCAGATACGCAGTATTTT. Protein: CASGGGADTQYF.

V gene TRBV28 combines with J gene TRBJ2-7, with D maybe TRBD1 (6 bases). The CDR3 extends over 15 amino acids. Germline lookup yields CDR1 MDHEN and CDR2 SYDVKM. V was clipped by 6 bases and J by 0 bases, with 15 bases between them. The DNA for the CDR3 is TGTGCCAGCAGGTCCTGGGACACGGACTCCTACGAGCAGTACTTC. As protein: CASRSWDTDSYEQYF. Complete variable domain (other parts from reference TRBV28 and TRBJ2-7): DVKVTQSSRYLVKRTGEKVFLECVQDMDHENMFWYRQDPGLGLRLIYFSYDVKMKEKGDIPEGYSVSREKKERFSLILESASTNQTSMYLCASRSWDTDSYEQYFGPGTRLTVT.

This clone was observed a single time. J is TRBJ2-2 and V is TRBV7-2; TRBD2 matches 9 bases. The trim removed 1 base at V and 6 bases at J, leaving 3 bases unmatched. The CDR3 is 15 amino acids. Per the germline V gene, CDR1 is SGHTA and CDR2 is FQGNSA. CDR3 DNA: TGTGCCAGCAGCTTAGTAGCGGGAGTGCCCGGGGAGCTGTTTTTT. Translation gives CASSLVAGVPGELFF.

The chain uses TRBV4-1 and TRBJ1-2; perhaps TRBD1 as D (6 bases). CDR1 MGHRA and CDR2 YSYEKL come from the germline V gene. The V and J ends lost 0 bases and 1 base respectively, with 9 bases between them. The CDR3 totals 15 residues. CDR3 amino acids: CASSQDNRDNYGYTF. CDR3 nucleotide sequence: TGCGCCAGCAGCCAAGATAACAGGGATAACTATGGCTACACCTTC.

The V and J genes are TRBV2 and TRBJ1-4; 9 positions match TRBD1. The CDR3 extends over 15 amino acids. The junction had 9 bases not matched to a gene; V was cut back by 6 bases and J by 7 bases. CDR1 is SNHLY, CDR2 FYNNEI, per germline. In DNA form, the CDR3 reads TGTGCCAGCAGCCCCTGGACAGGGGCGGGTGAAAAACTGTTTTTT. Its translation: CASSPWTGAGEKLFF.

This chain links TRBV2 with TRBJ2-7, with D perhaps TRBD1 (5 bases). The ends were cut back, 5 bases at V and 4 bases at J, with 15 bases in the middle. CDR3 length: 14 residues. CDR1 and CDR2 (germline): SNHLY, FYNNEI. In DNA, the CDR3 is TGTGCCAGCAGTAACAGGCTTGCTGGATACGAGCAGTACTTC. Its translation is CASSNRLAGYEQYF.